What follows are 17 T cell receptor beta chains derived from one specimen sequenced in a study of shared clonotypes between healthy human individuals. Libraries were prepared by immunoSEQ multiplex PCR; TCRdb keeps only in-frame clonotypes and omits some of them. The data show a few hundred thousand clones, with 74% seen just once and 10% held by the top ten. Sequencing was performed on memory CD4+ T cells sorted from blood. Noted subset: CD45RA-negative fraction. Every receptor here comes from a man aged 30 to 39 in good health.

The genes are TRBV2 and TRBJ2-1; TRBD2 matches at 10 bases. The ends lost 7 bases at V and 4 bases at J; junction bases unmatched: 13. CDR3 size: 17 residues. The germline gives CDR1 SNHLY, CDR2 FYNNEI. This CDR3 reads CASTIMVAGGGYNEQFF. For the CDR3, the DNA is TGTGCCAGCACCATAATGGTAGCGGGAGGCGGATACAATGAGCAGTTCTTC.

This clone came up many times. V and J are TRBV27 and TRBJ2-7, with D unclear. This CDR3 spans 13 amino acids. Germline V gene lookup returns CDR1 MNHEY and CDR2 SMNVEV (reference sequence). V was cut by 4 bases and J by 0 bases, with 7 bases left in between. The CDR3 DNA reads TGTGCCAGCAGTTCTCTAGTCTCCTACGAGCAGTACTTC. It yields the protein CASSSLVSYEQYF.

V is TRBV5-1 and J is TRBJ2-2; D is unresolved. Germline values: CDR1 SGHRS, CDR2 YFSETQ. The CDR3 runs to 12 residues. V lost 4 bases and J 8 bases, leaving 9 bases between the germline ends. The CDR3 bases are TGCGCCAGCAGCCTCAGTCTTGGGGAGCTGTTTTTT. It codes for CASSLSLGELFF.

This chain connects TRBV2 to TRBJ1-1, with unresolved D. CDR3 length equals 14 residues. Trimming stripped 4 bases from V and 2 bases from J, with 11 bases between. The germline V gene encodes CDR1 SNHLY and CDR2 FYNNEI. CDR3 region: CASSGNSFNTEAFF. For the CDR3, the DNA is TGTGCCAGCAGTGGGAACAGTTTTAACACTGAAGCTTTCTTT.

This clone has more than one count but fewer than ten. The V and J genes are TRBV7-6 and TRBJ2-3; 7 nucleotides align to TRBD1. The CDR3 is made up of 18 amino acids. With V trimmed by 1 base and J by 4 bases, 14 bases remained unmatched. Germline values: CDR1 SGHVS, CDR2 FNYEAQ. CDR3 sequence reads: CASSLDIQGPTGPDTQYF. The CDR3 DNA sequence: TGTGCCAGCAGCTTAGATATACAGGGGCCCACCGGCCCAGATACGCAGTATTTT.

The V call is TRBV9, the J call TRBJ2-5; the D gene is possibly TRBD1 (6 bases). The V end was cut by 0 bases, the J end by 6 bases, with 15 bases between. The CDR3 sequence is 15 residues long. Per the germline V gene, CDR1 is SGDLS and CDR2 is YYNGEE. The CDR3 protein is CASSVGQRDIQTQYF. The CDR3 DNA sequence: TGTGCCAGCAGCGTAGGCCAACGGGACATTCAGACCCAGTACTTC.

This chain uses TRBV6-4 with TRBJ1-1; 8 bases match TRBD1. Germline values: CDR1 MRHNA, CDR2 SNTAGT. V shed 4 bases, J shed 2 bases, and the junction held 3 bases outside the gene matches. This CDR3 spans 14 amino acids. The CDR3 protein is CASSVGQGNTEAFF. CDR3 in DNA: TGTGCCAGCAGTGTCGGACAGGGAAACACTGAAGCTTTCTTT.

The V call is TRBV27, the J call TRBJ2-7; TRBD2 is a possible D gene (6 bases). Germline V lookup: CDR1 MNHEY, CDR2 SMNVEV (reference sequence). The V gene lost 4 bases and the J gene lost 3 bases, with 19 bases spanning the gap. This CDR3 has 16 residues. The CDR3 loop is CASSSLPRRGIYEQYF. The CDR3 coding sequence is TGTGCCAGCAGTTCACTTCCCCGGCGGGGCATCTACGAGCAGTACTTC.

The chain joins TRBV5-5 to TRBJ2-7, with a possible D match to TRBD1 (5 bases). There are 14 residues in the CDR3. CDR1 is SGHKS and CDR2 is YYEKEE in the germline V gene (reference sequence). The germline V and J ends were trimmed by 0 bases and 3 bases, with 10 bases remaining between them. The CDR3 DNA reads TGTGCCAGCAGCTTGGGGCAGGGCGGCTACGAGCAGTACTTC. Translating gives CASSLGQGGYEQYF. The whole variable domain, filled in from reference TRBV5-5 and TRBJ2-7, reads DAGVTQSPTHLIKTRGQQVTLRCSPISGHKSVSWYQQVLGQGPQFIFQYYEKEERGRGNFPDRFSARQFPNYSSELNVNALLLGDSALYLCASSLGQGGYEQYFGPGTRLTVT.

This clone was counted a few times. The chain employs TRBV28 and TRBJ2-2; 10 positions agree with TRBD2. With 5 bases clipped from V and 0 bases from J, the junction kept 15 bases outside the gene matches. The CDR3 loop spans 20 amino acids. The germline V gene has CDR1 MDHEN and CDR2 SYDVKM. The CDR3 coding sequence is TGTGCCAGCAGTCACTCCAGGGGACGGACTAGCGGACCGAACACCGGGGAGCTGTTTTTT. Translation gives CASSHSRGRTSGPNTGELFF.

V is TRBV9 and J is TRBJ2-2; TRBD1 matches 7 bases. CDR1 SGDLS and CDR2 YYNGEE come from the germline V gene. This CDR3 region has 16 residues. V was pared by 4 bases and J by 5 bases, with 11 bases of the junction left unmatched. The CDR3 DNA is TGTGCCAGCAGCCCCCCCTTACAGGGGTCAACCGGGGAGCTGTTTTTT. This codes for CASSPPLQGSTGELFF.

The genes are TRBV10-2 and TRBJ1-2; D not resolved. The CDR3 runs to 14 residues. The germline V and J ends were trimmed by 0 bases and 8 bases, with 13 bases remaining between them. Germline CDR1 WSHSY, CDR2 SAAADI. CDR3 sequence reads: CASSESLPGVGYTF. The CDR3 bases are TGCGCCAGCAGTGAGTCTCTGCCGGGCGTAGGCTACACCTTC.

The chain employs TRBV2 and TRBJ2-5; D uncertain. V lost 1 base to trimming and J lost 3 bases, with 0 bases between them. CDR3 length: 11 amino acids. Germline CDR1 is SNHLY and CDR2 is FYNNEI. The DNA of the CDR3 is TGTGCCAGCAGTGAAGAAGAGACCCAGTACTTC. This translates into CASSEEETQYF.

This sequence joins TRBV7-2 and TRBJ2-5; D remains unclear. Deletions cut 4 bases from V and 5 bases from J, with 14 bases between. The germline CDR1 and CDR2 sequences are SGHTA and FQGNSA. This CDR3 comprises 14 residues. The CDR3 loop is CASSSGPQPETQYF. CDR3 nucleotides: TGTGCCAGCAGCTCCGGGCCCCAACCCGAGACCCAGTACTTC. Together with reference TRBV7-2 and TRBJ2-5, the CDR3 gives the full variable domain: GAGVSQSPSNKVTEKGKDVELRCDPISGHTALYWYRQSLGQGLEFLIYFQGNSAPDKSGLPSDRFSAERTGGSVSTLTIQRTQQEDSAVYLCASSSGPQPETQYFGPGTRLLVL.

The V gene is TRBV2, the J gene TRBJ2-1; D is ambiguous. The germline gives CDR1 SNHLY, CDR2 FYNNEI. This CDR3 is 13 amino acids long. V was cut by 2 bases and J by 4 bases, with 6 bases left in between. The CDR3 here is CASSELGYNEQFF. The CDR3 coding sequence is TGTGCCAGCAGTGAACTGGGATACAATGAGCAGTTCTTC.

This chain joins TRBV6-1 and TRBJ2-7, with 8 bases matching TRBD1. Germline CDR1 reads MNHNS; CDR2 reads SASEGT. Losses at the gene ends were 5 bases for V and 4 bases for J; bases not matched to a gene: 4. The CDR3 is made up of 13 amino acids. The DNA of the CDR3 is TGTGCCAGCAGTTCGACAGGGGTTTACGAGCAGTACTTC. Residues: CASSSTGVYEQYF.

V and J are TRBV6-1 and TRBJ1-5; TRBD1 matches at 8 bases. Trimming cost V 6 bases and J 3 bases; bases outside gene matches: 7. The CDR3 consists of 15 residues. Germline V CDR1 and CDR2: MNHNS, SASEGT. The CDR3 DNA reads TGTGCCAGCAGGGAGACAGGGGCGTTCAATCAGCCCCAGCATTTT. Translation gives CASRETGAFNQPQHF.